A selection of T cell receptor beta chains follows, all from one sample in a study of blood T cell repertoires in COVID-19. This table comes from immunoSEQ multiplex PCR, and its TCRdb copy is limited to in-frame clones, with some not included. The table shows 390,000 or so clones, with roughly 80% occurring only once. The sample was PBMCs or T cells enriched from blood (not recorded which). The receptors shown here come from a woman aged 45 to 65 who had recovered from COVID-19. Each CDR3 is given with its conserved first and last residue. D genes are given only for firm matches. Clone size is stated in some rows and not others, as once, few, many or a class when expanded.

V	J	size	D	CDR3	DNA
TRBV6-5	TRBJ1-2	-	TRBD1	CASRKQGAAYGYTF	TGTGCCAGCAGGAAACAGGGGGCGGCCTATGGCTACACCTTC
TRBV28	TRBJ2-7	once	TRBD1	CASSPTFTGGKYEQYF	TGTGCCAGCAGCCCTACGTTCACAGGGGGCAAGTACGAGCAGTACTTC
TRBV7-7	TRBJ2-7	once	-	CASSQEMRGEQYF	TGTGCCAGCAGCCAAGAGATGCGGGGCGAGCAGTACTTC
TRBV4-3	TRBJ1-3	-	TRBD1	CASSLDRGFGGNTIYF	TGCGCCAGCAGCTTGGACAGGGGATTTGGAGGAAACACCATATATTTT
TRBV7-9	TRBJ2-1	-	-	CASSIGLLARYNEQFF	TGTGCCAGCAGCATAGGTTTGTTAGCGAGGTACAATGAGCAGTTCTTC
TRBV6-2/TRBV6-3	TRBJ2-1	-	-	CASSYYSGYNEQFF	TGTGCCAGCAGTTATTACTCAGGATACAATGAGCAGTTCTTC
TRBV9	TRBJ2-3	-	TRBD2	CASTDSSTSGVTDTQYF	TGTGCCAGCACCGACTCCAGCACTAGCGGGGTCACAGATACGCAGTATTTT
TRBV12-2	TRBJ1-2	few	-	CASRFTHRRRGYGYTF	TGTGCAAGTCGCTTTACCCATCGACGACGGGGCTATGGCTACACCTTC
TRBV15	TRBJ1-3	-	TRBD1	CATSRDFDGTEVSGNTIYF	TGTGCCACCAGCAGAGATTTCGATGGGACAGAAGTCTCTGGAAACACCATATATTTT
TRBV5-1	TRBJ2-7	-	TRBD1	CASSLDGQGHYEQYF	TGCGCCAGCAGCTTGGATGGACAGGGTCACTACGAGCAGTACTTC
TRBV4-1	TRBJ2-3	-	-	CASSQLGGRGKTDTQYF	TGCGCCAGCAGCCAATTGGGGGGGCGCGGGAAAACAGATACGCAGTATTTT
TRBV2	TRBJ1-2	-	TRBD1	CASSEGTGAHGYTF	TGTGCCAGCAGTGAGGGGACAGGGGCCCATGGCTACACCTTC
TRBV9	TRBJ1-2	-	-	CASSVDTNYGYTF	TGTGCCAGCAGCGTAGACACTAACTATGGCTACACCTTC
TRBV5-6	TRBJ2-3	-	TRBD1	CASIGDRGTDTQYF	TGTGCCAGCATCGGGGACAGGGGCACAGATACGCAGTATTTT
TRBV5-1	TRBJ2-1	-	TRBD2	CASSPYPGLYNEQFF	TGCGCCAGCAGCCCTTACCCGGGACTATACAATGAGCAGTTCTTC
TRBV9	TRBJ1-4	-	-	CASSVTGSGEKLFF	TGTGCCAGCAGCGTAACCGGGTCTGGTGAAAAACTGTTTTTT
TRBV30	TRBJ1-2	-	-	CAWKSAGWTGDYGYTF	TGTGCCTGGAAAAGCGCGGGGTGGACGGGGGACTATGGCTACACCTTC
TRBV11-3	TRBJ1-2	once	-	CASSPSRGAGGYTF	TGTGCCAGCAGCCCCTCGAGGGGCGCGGGGGGCTACACCTTC
TRBV28	TRBJ2-7	-	TRBD1	CASSSPRGRGRSEQYF	TGTGCCAGCAGTTCCCCGAGGGGGCGCGGTCGGAGCGAGCAGTACTTC
TRBV9	TRBJ1-1	-	-	CASSVAETNTEAFF	TGTGCCAGCAGCGTAGCTGAAACTAACACTGAAGCTTTCTTT
TRBV14	TRBJ1-5	-	TRBD1	CASSSGTGRPQHF	TGTGCCAGCAGTTCAGGGACAGGGAGGCCCCAGCATTTT
TRBV11-2	TRBJ2-3	-	TRBD1	CASSLLSSGTGVDTQYF	TGTGCCAGCAGCTTACTTTCTTCCGGGACAGGGGTAGATACGCAGTATTTT
TRBV28	TRBJ1-5	-	TRBD1	CASTYTGVGQPQHF	TGTGCCAGCACCTACACAGGGGTCGGTCAGCCCCAGCATTTT
TRBV20-1	TRBJ1-2	-	-	CSARATGGEAF	TGCAGTGCTAGGGCGACGGGCGGGGAGGCCTTC
TRBV5-1	TRBJ2-7	-	-	CASSFQGGGRSYEQYF	TGCGCCAGCAGCTTCCAGGGGGGTGGGAGATCCTACGAGCAGTACTTC
TRBV6-5	TRBJ2-7	-	-	CASSPLRKETYEQYF	TGTGCCAGCAGTCCCCTAAGAAAAGAGACCTACGAGCAGTACTTC
TRBV11-2	TRBJ2-2	-	-	CASSLFGGRKNTGELFF	TGTGCCAGCAGCTTGTTTGGAGGACGGAAGAACACCGGGGAGCTGTTTTTT
TRBV18	TRBJ1-3	-	TRBD1	CASSPSREGQGNTIYF	TGTGCCAGCTCACCTTCCCGTGAGGGACAGGGAAACACCATATATTTT
TRBV15	TRBJ2-2	once	-	CATSSGGPNTGELFF	TGTGCCACCAGCAGCGGGGGACCGAACACCGGGGAGCTGTTTTTT
TRBV19	TRBJ1-1	-	TRBD1	CASSILQKKDRWDNVYTEAFF	TGTGCCAGTAGTATTCTTCAAAAAAAGGACAGGTGGGATAATGTCTACACTGAAGCTTTCTTT
TRBV2	TRBJ2-5	many	-	CASRAEQETQYF	TGTGCCAGCAGAGCGGAGCAAGAGACCCAGTACTTC
TRBV6-5	TRBJ1-5	-	-	CASSGRGSSNQPQHF	TGTGCCAGCAGCGGCAGGGGATCAAGCAATCAGCCCCAGCATTTT
TRBV4-1	TRBJ1-1	-	-	CASSQASDRPNTEAFF	TGCGCCAGCAGCCAAGCCTCCGACAGGCCGAACACTGAAGCTTTCTTT
TRBV2	TRBJ1-1	-	-	CASSEPRETEAFF	TGTGCCAGCAGTGAGCCCAGGGAAACTGAAGCTTTCTTT
TRBV3-1/TRBV3-2	TRBJ1-5	-	-	CASSLNRDQPQHF	TGTGCCAGCAGCCTCAACAGGGATCAGCCCCAGCATTTT
TRBV19	TRBJ2-7	-	-	CASSVFGDRTYEQYF	TGTGCCAGTAGCGTATTTGGAGACAGGACCTACGAGCAGTACTTC
TRBV5-4	TRBJ2-1	-	-	CASSPQDRSYNEQFF	TGTGCCAGCAGCCCACAGGACCGCTCCTACAATGAGCAGTTCTTC
TRBV27	TRBJ1-2	-	-	CASSLSQGVSGYTF	TGTGCCAGCAGTTTATCACAGGGCGTGAGTGGCTACACCTTC
TRBV7-9	TRBJ1-1	-	-	CASSPSGSPRTEAFF	TGTGCCAGCAGCCCATCCGGTAGCCCGAGGACTGAAGCTTTCTTT
TRBV5-8	TRBJ1-5	once	-	CASREFAGQPQHF	TGTGCCAGCAGAGAGTTCGCGGGGCAGCCCCAGCATTTT
TRBV19	TRBJ1-3	-	-	CASSRANSGNTIYF	TGTGCCAGTAGTAGGGCGAACTCTGGAAACACCATATATTTT
TRBV28	TRBJ2-5	-	-	CASSPHINRVQETQYF	TGTGCCAGCAGTCCACACATAAACAGGGTCCAAGAGACCCAGTACTTC
TRBV30	TRBJ1-1	-	-	CAWVRGAEAFF	TGTGCCTGGGTAAGGGGCGCTGAAGCTTTCTTT
TRBV7-9	TRBJ2-1	-	-	CASSITYNEQFF	TGTGCCAGCAGCATCACATACAATGAGCAGTTCTTC
TRBV18	TRBJ2-6	-	TRBD1	CASSPVQGALAGANVLTF	TGTGCCAGCTCACCTGTTCAGGGGGCGTTGGCTGGGGCCAACGTCCTGACTTTC
TRBV6-1	TRBJ1-6	-	TRBD1	CASSVNRGSSYNSPLHF	TGTGCCAGCAGTGTTAACAGGGGGAGCTCCTATAATTCACCCCTCCACTTT
TRBV29-1	TRBJ1-3	once	-	CSVKGRDGNTIYF	TGCAGCGTCAAGGGCAGGGATGGAAACACCATATATTTT
TRBV7-9	TRBJ2-2	-	-	CASSLTGVAGELFF	TGTGCCAGCAGCTTAACGGGGGTTGCCGGGGAGCTGTTTTTT
TRBV27	TRBJ2-3	-	TRBD2	CASSFGSGGYTDTQYF	TGTGCCAGCAGTTTCGGAAGCGGGGGGTATACAGATACGCAGTATTTT
TRBV7-9	TRBJ1-1	-	-	CASSLVAVNVKAFF	TGTGCCAGCAGCTTAGTCGCGGTCAATGTTAAAGCTTTCTTT
TRBV6-1	TRBJ2-7	-	TRBD2	CASSEVSGAAYEQYF	TGTGCCAGCAGTGAAGTTAGCGGGGCTGCCTACGAGCAGTACTTC
TRBV3-1/TRBV3-2	TRBJ1-3	-	TRBD1	CASSQVTGGLGNTIYF	TGTGCCAGCAGCCAAGTGACAGGGGGCCTTGGAAACACCATATATTTT
TRBV29-1	TRBJ1-1	-	TRBD1	CSVARTGSSEAFF	TGCAGCGTAGCCCGGACAGGGTCATCTGAAGCTTTCTTT
TRBV19	TRBJ1-1	once	TRBD1	CASRGTGAMNTEAFF	TGTGCCAGTAGAGGGACAGGGGCCATGAACACTGAAGCTTTCTTT
TRBV30	TRBJ1-1	-	-	CAWTLYSNTEAFF	TGTGCCTGGACCCTTTACTCCAACACTGAAGCTTTCTTT
TRBV5-6	TRBJ1-6	few	-	CASSLVAGSDSPLHF	TGTGCCAGCAGCTTGGTGGCAGGGTCGGATTCACCCCTCCACTTT
TRBV9	TRBJ1-1	-	TRBD1	CASSADRGNTEAFF	TGTGCCAGCAGCGCGGACAGGGGGAACACTGAAGCTTTCTTT
TRBV29-1	TRBJ2-1	once	TRBD1	CSGSGAGGIREQFF	TGCAGCGGCAGTGGGGCAGGGGGTATCAGAGAGCAGTTCTTC
TRBV7-8	TRBJ1-2	-	-	CASSLQGRNGYTF	TGTGCCAGCAGCTTACAGGGTCGGAATGGCTACACCTTC
TRBV19	TRBJ1-1	-	TRBD1	CASSTGQGVLRAFF	TGTGCCAGTAGTACCGGACAGGGGGTTTTGCGAGCTTTCTTT